These 6 T cell receptor beta chains share one sample of origin, sequenced in a study of shared clonotypes between healthy human individuals. Generated by immunoSEQ multiplex PCR, the TCRdb table keeps only in-frame clones and is missing some. The sample lists more than 150,000 clones; over 80% were seen once. Specimen: naive CD4+ T cells sorted from blood. Described subset: CD45RA+ positively selected. The receptors were sampled from a woman in her 30s in good health.

This clone showed up just once. The rearrangement uses TRBV5-1 and TRBJ2-1; unclear D gene. Between the trimmed V and J ends, which lost 4 bases and 15 bases, there was a span of 17 bases. Germline V gene sequence: CDR1 SGHRS, CDR2 YFSETQ. This CDR3 has 12 amino acids. The DNA of the CDR3 is TGCGCCAGCAGCGTGGCCGGGCCTAATCCGTTCTTC. Translated, it gives CASSVAGPNPFF. Combining the CDR3 with reference TRBV5-1 and TRBJ2-1 gives the whole variable domain KAGVTQTPRYLIKTRGQQVTLSCSPISGHRSVSWYQQTPGQGLQFLFEYFSETQRNKGNFPGRFSGRQFSNSRSEMNVSTLELGDSALYLCASSVAGPNPFFGPGTRLTVL.

The chain recombines TRBV27 with TRBJ2-7; 8 bases are a match to TRBD1. Germline V gene sequence: CDR1 MNHEY, CDR2 SMNVEV (reference sequence). The V and J ends lost 1 base and 2 bases, in that order; junction bases with no gene match: 10. The CDR3 length is 17 residues. CDR3 bases: TGTGCCAGCAGTTTATACGGGAACGGCAGGGGGCCCTACGAGCAGTACTTC. It yields the protein CASSLYGNGRGPYEQYF.

This clone was observed once. V gene TRBV4-2 combines with J gene TRBJ2-1; TRBD2 matches at 8 bases. CDR1 LGHNA and CDR2 YNFKEQ come from the germline V gene. There are 17 residues in the CDR3. V was pared by 1 base and J by 5 bases, with 10 bases of the junction left unmatched. For the CDR3, the DNA is TGTGCCAGCAGCCAAGGGGGGGTAGCGGGACTTCACAATGAGCAGTTCTTC. Translating gives CASSQGGVAGLHNEQFF.

The genes are TRBV5-4 and TRBJ2-7; TRBD1 matches at 7 bases. The CDR3 covers 14 residues. The V gene's germline CDR1 is SGHNT and CDR2 YYREEE (reference sequence). Germline trimming cut 2 bases from V and 2 bases from J; bases unmatched to any gene: 4. CDR3 nucleotide sequence: TGTGCCAGCAGCTTACCCGGGACAGCCTACGAGCAGTACTTC. Amino acids: CASSLPGTAYEQYF.

The V call is TRBV27, the J call TRBJ2-3, with TRBD2 identical over 10 bases. Germline CDR1 is MNHEY and CDR2 is SMNVEV (reference sequence). The ends lost 5 bases at V and 0 bases at J; junction bases unmatched: 5. This CDR3 comprises 16 residues. The chain's CDR3 is CASSPLTSGSTDTQYF. Here the CDR3 DNA reads TGTGCCAGCAGTCCCCTGACTAGCGGGAGCACAGATACGCAGTATTTT.

The chain joins TRBV5-6 to TRBJ2-6; 9 nucleotides align to TRBD1. The ends lost 0 bases at V and 4 bases at J; junction bases unmatched: 11. The germline gives CDR1 SGHDT, CDR2 YYEEEE. This CDR3 has 19 residues. CDR3 region: CASSLVQGALRYGANVLTF. The CDR3 nucleotides read TGTGCCAGCAGCTTGGTACAGGGGGCGCTCCGATACGGGGCCAACGTCCTGACTTTC.